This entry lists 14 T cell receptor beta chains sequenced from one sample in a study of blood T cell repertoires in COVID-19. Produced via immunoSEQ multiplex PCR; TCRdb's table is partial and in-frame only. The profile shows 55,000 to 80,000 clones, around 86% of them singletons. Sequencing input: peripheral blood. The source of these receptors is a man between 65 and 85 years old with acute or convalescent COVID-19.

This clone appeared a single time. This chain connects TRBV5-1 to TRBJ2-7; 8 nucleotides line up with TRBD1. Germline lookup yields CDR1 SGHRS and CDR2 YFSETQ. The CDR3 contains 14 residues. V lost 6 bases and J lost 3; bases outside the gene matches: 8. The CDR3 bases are TGCGCCAGCACCGCCCAGGGGGCAAACTACGAGCAGTACTTC. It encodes CASTAQGANYEQYF.

The CDR3 spells CASSQRAVDVDTQYF. CDR3 bases: TGCGCCAGCAGCCAGCGAGCGGTAGACGTTGATACGCAGTATTTT. This chain joins TRBV4-1 and TRBJ2-3, with a tentative D call TRBD2 (5 bases). Germline V gene lookup returns CDR1 MGHRA and CDR2 YSYEKL. The CDR3 consists of 15 residues. Trimming pared 3 bases from V and 6 bases from J, leaving 16 bases between.

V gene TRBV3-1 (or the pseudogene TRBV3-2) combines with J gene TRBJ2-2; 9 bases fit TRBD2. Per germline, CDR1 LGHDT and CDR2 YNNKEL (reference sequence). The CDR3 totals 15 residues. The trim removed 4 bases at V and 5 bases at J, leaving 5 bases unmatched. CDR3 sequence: CASSPLSGRTGELFF. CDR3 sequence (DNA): TGTGCCAGCAGCCCCCTGAGCGGGAGGACCGGGGAGCTGTTTTTT.

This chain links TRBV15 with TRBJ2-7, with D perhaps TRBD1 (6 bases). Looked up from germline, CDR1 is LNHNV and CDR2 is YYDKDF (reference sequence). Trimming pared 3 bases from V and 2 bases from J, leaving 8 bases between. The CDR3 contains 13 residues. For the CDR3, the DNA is TGTGCCACCAGCAGTCGGGACACCTACGAGCAGTACTTC. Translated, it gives CATSSRDTYEQYF.

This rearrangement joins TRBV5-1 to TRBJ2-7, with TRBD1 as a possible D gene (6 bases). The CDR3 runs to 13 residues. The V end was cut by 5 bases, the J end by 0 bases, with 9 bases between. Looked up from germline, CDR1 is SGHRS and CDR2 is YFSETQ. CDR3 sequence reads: CASRGAPSYEQYF. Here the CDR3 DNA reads TGCGCCAGCAGGGGGGCGCCCTCCTACGAGCAGTACTTC. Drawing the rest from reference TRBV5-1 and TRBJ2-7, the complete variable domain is KAGVTQTPRYLIKTRGQQVTLSCSPISGHRSVSWYQQTPGQGLQFLFEYFSETQRNKGNFPGRFSGRQFSNSRSEMNVSTLELGDSALYLCASRGAPSYEQYFGPGTRLTVT.

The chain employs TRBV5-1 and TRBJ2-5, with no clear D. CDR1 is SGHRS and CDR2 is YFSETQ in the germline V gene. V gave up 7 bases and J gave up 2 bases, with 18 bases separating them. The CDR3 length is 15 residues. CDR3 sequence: CASRLHWAGQETQYF. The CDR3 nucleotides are TGCGCCAGCCGCCTCCACTGGGCAGGTCAAGAGACCCAGTACTTC.

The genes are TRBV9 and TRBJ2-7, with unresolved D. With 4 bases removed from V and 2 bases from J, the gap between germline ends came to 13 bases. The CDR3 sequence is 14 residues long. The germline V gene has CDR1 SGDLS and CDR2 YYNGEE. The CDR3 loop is CASSLGAQAYEQYF. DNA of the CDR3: TGTGCCAGCAGCCTCGGAGCGCAAGCCTACGAGCAGTACTTC.

In DNA form, the CDR3 reads TGCGCCAGCAAGGGACTTTTCCTTCTTAATGTGGAGCAGTTCTTC. This translates into CASKGLFLLNVEQFF. The V gene is TRBV5-1, the J gene TRBJ2-1; tentative D call: TRBD2 (6 bases). CDR3 size: 15 residues. In germline, CDR1 is SGHRS, CDR2 YFSETQ. The ends were cut back, 6 bases at V and 10 bases at J, with 23 bases in the middle.

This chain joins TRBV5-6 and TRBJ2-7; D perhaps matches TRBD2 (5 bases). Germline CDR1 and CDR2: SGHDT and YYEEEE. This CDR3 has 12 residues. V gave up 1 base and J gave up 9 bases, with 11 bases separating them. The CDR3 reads CASSLMAGPQYF. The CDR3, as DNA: TGTGCCAGCAGCTTGATGGCGGGCCCGCAGTACTTC.

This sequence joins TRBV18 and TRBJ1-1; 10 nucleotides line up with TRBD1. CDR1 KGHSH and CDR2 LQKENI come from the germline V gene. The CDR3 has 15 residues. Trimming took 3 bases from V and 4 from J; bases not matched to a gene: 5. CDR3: CASSPGQGSITEAFF. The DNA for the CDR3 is TGTGCCAGCTCACCGGGACAGGGGTCGATCACTGAAGCTTTCTTT. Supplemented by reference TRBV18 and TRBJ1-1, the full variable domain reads NAGVMQNPRHLVRRRGQEARLRCSPMKGHSHVYWYRQLPEEGLKFMVYLQKENIIDESGMPKERFSAEFPKEGPSILRIQQVVRGDSAAYFCASSPGQGSITEAFFGQGTRLTVV.

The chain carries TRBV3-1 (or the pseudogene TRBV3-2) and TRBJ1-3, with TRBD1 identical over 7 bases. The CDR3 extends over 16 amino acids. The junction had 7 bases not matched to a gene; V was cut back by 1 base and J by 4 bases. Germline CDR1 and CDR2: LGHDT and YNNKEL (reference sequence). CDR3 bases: TGTGCCAGCAGCCAAGGACAGGGTCTGAGGGGAAACACCATATATTTT. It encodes CASSQGQGLRGNTIYF.

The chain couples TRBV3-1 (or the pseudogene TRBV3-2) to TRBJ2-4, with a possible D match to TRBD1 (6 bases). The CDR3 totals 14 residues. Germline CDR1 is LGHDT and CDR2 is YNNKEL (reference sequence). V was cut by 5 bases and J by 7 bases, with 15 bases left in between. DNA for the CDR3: TGTGCCAGCAGCTCAAGGACAGAAGTGAACATTCAGTACTTC. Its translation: CASSSRTEVNIQYF.

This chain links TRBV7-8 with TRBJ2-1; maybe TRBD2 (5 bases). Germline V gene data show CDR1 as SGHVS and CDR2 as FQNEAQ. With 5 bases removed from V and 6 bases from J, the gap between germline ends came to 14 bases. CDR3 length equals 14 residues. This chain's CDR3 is CASSLGRTSNEQFF. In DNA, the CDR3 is TGTGCCAGCAGCCTGGGCCGGACTTCCAATGAGCAGTTCTTC.

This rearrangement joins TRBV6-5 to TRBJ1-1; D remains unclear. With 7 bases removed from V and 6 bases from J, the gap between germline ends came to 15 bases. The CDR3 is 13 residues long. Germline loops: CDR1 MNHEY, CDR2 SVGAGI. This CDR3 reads CASTKSTPPEAFF. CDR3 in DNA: TGTGCCAGCACCAAAAGCACCCCGCCTGAAGCTTTCTTT.